The T cell receptor beta chain described here comes from a study of shared clonotypes between healthy human individuals. Data came from immunoSEQ multiplex PCR; TCRdb stores just in-frame clones and leaves some out. Among about 1,900,000 clones listed, roughly 95% were seen once. This clone was picked up one time. The germline gives CDR1 SNHLY, CDR2 FYNNEI. Trimming shortened V by 1 base and J by 3 bases, and 7 bases separated the two germline ends. CDR3 length: 14 amino acids. CD8 cells classed as naive were CD45RO-negative and positively selected for CCR7, excluding terminally differentiated effector memory CD45RA+ cells.

The rearrangement joins TRBV2 to TRBJ2-1, with D perhaps being TRBD1 or TRBD2 (5 bases each). Material: naive CD8+ T cells sorted from blood. The sequence was collected from a young man in good health. The CDR3 DNA reads TGTGCCAGCAGTGAAGGGGGGATCTACAATGAGCAGTTCTTC. Protein product: CASSEGGIYNEQFF.